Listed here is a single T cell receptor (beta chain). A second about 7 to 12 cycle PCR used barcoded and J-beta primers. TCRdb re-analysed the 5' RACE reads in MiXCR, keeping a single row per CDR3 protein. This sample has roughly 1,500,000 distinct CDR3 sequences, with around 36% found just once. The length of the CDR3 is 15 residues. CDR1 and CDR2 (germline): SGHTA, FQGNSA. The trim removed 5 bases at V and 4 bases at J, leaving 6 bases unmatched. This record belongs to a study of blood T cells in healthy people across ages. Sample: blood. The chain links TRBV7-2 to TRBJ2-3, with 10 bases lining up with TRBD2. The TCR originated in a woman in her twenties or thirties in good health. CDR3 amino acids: CASSPSGGSPDTQYF. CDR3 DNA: TGTGCCAGCAGCCCTAGCGGGGGAAGCCCAGATACGCAGTATTTT. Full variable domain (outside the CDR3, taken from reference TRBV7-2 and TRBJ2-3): GAGVSQSPSNKVTEKGKDVELRCDPISGHTALYWYRQSLGQGLEFLIYFQGNSAPDKSGLPSDRFSAERTGGSVSTLTIQRTQQEDSAVYLCASSPSGGSPDTQYFGPGTRLTVL.